The 31 T cell receptor beta chains below all came from one sample that was sequenced in a study of blood T cell repertoires in COVID-19. Here immunoSEQ multiplex PCR was the method, and the copy in TCRdb shows in-frame clones only, minus some. The table has hundreds of thousands of clones, around nine tenths seen once. Sequenced material: peripheral blood. Every receptor here comes from a man aged 70 or older with acute or convalescent COVID-19.

The chain employs TRBV5-1 and TRBJ1-6, with 7 bases that match TRBD1. Per the germline V gene, CDR1 is SGHRS and CDR2 is YFSETQ. The CDR3 contains 15 residues. V shed 4 bases, J shed 6 bases, and the junction held 7 bases outside the gene matches. Written as DNA, the CDR3 is TGCGCCAGCAGCCGGGAGGGACAGAGTAATTCACCCCTCCACTTT. Its translation: CASSREGQSNSPLHF.

The chain combines TRBV14 with TRBJ2-5, with 8 nucleotides matching TRBD1. Looked up from germline, CDR1 is SGHDN and CDR2 is FVKESK. The CDR3 spans 16 residues. Losses at the gene ends were 4 bases for V and 4 bases for J; bases not matched to a gene: 11. The CDR3 sequence is CASSRYRGFGGETQYF. The DNA for the CDR3 is TGTGCCAGCAGCCGATACAGGGGGTTTGGGGGAGAGACCCAGTACTTC.

The rearrangement links TRBV11-2 to TRBJ2-7; perhaps TRBD1 as D (5 bases). With 2 bases removed from V and 6 bases from J, the gap between germline ends came to 11 bases. Germline V gives CDR1 SGHAT, CDR2 FQNNGV. The length of the CDR3 is 13 residues. The CDR3 DNA follows: TGTGCCAGCAGCTTACAGGGTGGAACCGAGCAGTACTTC. Protein: CASSLQGGTEQYF.

This chain uses TRBV24-1 with TRBJ1-2; unclear D gene. The CDR3 has 11 amino acids. Deletions cut 0 bases from V and 8 bases from J, with 3 bases between. Germline-derived CDR1 and CDR2 are KGHDR and SFDVKD. The chain's CDR3 is CATSDLEGYTF. The CDR3 region has the DNA TGTGCCACCAGTGATTTGGAGGGCTACACCTTC.

The rearrangement uses TRBV28 and TRBJ1-6; possible D gene TRBD1, 5 bases. V shed 3 bases and J shed 13 bases, with 13 bases lying between them. The germline gives CDR1 MDHEN, CDR2 SYDVKM. The CDR3 has 13 amino acids. DNA of the CDR3: TGTGCCAGCAGTTTTAGGGGAATAGGGCCCCTCCACTTT. Protein sequence: CASSFRGIGPLHF.

This clone was seen more than once but under ten times. The gene calls are TRBV19 and TRBJ2-7; TRBD1 agrees at 8 bases. The CDR3 covers 14 residues. The germline CDR1 and CDR2 sequences are LNHDA and SQIVND (reference sequence). After removal of 10 bases from V and 2 bases from J, the junction contained 10 bases not matched to a gene. CDR3 protein: CATSADRETYEQYF. The CDR3 coding sequence is TGTGCCACCTCGGCGGACAGGGAAACCTACGAGCAGTACTTC.

This chain connects TRBV4-3 to TRBJ1-2; D is ambiguous. Germline CDR1 and CDR2: LGHNA and YSLEER. This CDR3 is built from 16 residues. V was pared by 0 bases and J by 6 bases, with 17 bases between. The CDR3 loop reads CASSQDFPQLRNGYTF. The DNA for the CDR3 is TGCGCCAGCAGCCAAGATTTTCCCCAGTTGAGGAATGGCTACACCTTC.

This chain joins TRBV29-1 and TRBJ2-7, with a weak D call TRBD1 (5 bases). CDR1 is SQVTM, CDR2 ANQGSEA, per germline. V was cut by 4 bases and J by 3 bases, with 13 bases left in between. The CDR3 totals 13 residues. CDR3 nucleotide sequence: TGCAGCGTTGTGAGCCAGGGAAACTACGAGCAGTACTTC. Its protein product is CSVVSQGNYEQYF.

The rearrangement joins TRBV5-1 to TRBJ2-3; 14 bases map to TRBD2. V shed 3 bases and J 5 bases; nucleotides not matched to a gene: 5. This CDR3 has 16 amino acids. The germline CDR1 and CDR2 sequences are SGHRS and YFSETQ. The CDR3 region is CASSSGTSGGGDTQYF. CDR3 nucleotides: TGCGCCAGCAGCTCGGGGACTAGCGGGGGAGGAGATACGCAGTATTTT.

In its sample, this clone was seen a few times. This chain uses TRBV5-4 with TRBJ2-7; a weak D match, TRBD1 (6 bases). Trimming took off 0 bases at V and 5 bases at J, with 9 bases between the two ends. The length of the CDR3 is 13 residues. Germline CDR1 and CDR2: SGHNT and YYREEE (reference sequence). The CDR3 reads CASSLEQGDEQYF. The CDR3 region has the DNA TGTGCCAGCAGCTTGGAACAGGGAGACGAGCAGTACTTC. The full variable domain, completed using reference TRBV5-4 and TRBJ2-7, is ETGVTQSPTHLIKTRGQQVTLRCSSQSGHNTVSWYQQALGQGPQFIFQYYREEENGRGNFPPRFSGLQFPNYSSELNVNALELDDSALYLCASSLEQGDEQYFGPGTRLTVT.

This chain links TRBV7-8 with TRBJ1-2, with unresolved D. The germline V gene encodes CDR1 SGHVS and CDR2 FQNEAQ. This CDR3 has 15 amino acids. V lost 1 base, J lost 0 bases, and 9 bases lay in between. CDR3 nucleotides: TGTGCCAGCAGCTTAGTAGCGTCCTCTAACTATGGCTACACCTTC. It specifies CASSLVASSNYGYTF.

The chain employs TRBV29-1 and TRBJ1-2; D is perhaps TRBD1 (5 bases). This CDR3 is 14 amino acids long. V was pared by 4 bases and J by 0 bases, with 12 bases between. Germline V CDR1 and CDR2: SQVTM, ANQGSEA. The CDR3 protein is CSVGVIGANYGYTF. In nucleotides, the CDR3 is TGCAGCGTTGGTGTTATAGGGGCTAACTATGGCTACACCTTC.

There are a few counts of this clone. The chain carries TRBV14 and TRBJ1-6, with D unclear. Trimming cost V 4 bases and J 7 bases, with 11 bases left between them. In germline, CDR1 is SGHDN, CDR2 FVKESK. The CDR3 is 14 residues long. The CDR3 loop is CASSRSVLNSPLHF. The DNA of the CDR3 is TGTGCCAGCAGCCGTTCTGTTTTAAATTCACCCCTCCACTTT. Full variable domain (remainder filled in from reference TRBV14 and TRBJ1-6): EAGVTQFPSHSVIEKGQTVTLRCDPISGHDNLYWYRRVMGKEIKFLLHFVKESKQDESGMPNNRFLAERTGGTYSTLKVQPAELEDSGVYFCASSRSVLNSPLHFGNGTRLTVT.

The genes are TRBV6-1 and TRBJ2-1; 10 nucleotides line up with TRBD2. Trimming took 2 bases from V and 2 from J; bases not matched to a gene: 3. The germline gives CDR1 MNHNS, CDR2 SASEGT. The CDR3 has 16 residues. As DNA, the CDR3 is TGTGCCAGCAGTGAACGGCTAGCGGGGGCCTACAATGAGCAGTTCTTC. Its protein is CASSERLAGAYNEQFF.

The CDR3 DNA is TGTGCCAGCAGCTTGGCATCTGGGGCTAATCAGCCCCAGCATTTT. Amino acid sequence: CASSLASGANQPQHF. V is TRBV5-6 and J is TRBJ1-5, with a weak D call TRBD1 (5 bases). The V gene lost 0 bases and the J gene lost 4 bases, with 11 bases spanning the gap. This CDR3 has 15 amino acids. Germline CDR1 is SGHDT and CDR2 is YYEEEE.

The J gene is TRBJ2-1, the V gene TRBV19, with 11 bases fitting TRBD2. The CDR3 spans 15 residues. V shed 8 bases, J shed 4 bases, and the junction held 7 bases outside the gene matches. The germline gives CDR1 LNHDA, CDR2 SQIVND (reference sequence). The CDR3 nucleotides are TGTGCCAGTGGGGTGACTAGCGGGGCATACAATGAGCAGTTCTTC. Amino acids: CASGVTSGAYNEQFF.

This chain joins TRBV19 and TRBJ1-1; 8 nucleotides agree with TRBD1. Germline values: CDR1 LNHDA, CDR2 SQIVND (reference sequence). The CDR3 consists of 20 residues. Losses at the gene ends were 3 bases for V and 0 bases for J; bases not matched to a gene: 18. The CDR3 DNA is TGTGCCAGTAGTATCCCCTTTTTAAGACAGGGGAGGGCCTTGAACACTGAAGCTTTCTTT. Its translation is CASSIPFLRQGRALNTEAFF. Drawing the rest from reference TRBV19 and TRBJ1-1, the complete variable domain is DGGITQSPKYLFRKEGQNVTLSCEQNLNHDAMYWYRQDPGQGLRLIYYSQIVNDFQKGDIAEGYSVSREKKESFPLTVTSAQKNPTAFYLCASSIPFLRQGRALNTEAFFGQGTRLTVV.

This chain links TRBV29-1 with TRBJ1-2; 8 bases align to TRBD1. The ends lost 4 bases at V and 4 bases at J; junction bases unmatched: 17. This CDR3 contains 17 residues. The germline V gene encodes CDR1 SQVTM and CDR2 ANQGSEA. CDR3 coding DNA: TGCAGCGTTGCCCCAGCGACAGGGGAGGGGGGCTCCTATGGCTACACCTTC. Translation: CSVAPATGEGGSYGYTF.

The chain carries TRBV29-1 and TRBJ1-2; 7 bases fit TRBD1. This CDR3 is 11 amino acids long. V was pared by 7 bases and J by 6 bases, with 5 bases of the junction left unmatched. The V gene's germline CDR1 is SQVTM and CDR2 ANQGSEA. CDR3 protein: CSAQGVDGYTF. For the CDR3, the DNA is TGCAGCGCTCAGGGGGTTGATGGCTACACCTTC.

The V and J genes are TRBV29-1 and TRBJ1-2; D unresolved. CDR1 is SQVTM and CDR2 is ANQGSEA in the germline V gene. The V end lost 4 bases, the J end lost 2 bases, and 8 bases lay between the germline ends. The CDR3 spans 12 residues. The CDR3 DNA reads TGCAGCGTTGGGCAGGCCAACTATGGCTACACCTTC. Translated: CSVGQANYGYTF.

V and J are TRBV9 and TRBJ2-7; D possibly corresponds to TRBD1 (5 bases). The CDR3 length is 13 residues. Germline CDR1 reads SGDLS; CDR2 reads YYNGEE. The germline V and J ends were trimmed by 4 bases and 6 bases, with 14 bases remaining between them. CDR3 DNA: TGTGCCAGCAGCAGAAGACAGTACAGCGAGCAGTACTTC. Encoded protein: CASSRRQYSEQYF.

The chain recombines TRBV7-2 with TRBJ2-2; 9 nucleotides agree with TRBD2. The ends lost 6 bases at V and 2 bases at J; junction bases unmatched: 4. CDR1 SGHTA and CDR2 FQGNSA come from the germline V gene. The CDR3 spans 15 residues. The CDR3 DNA sequence: TGTGCCAGCAGAGGTAGCGGGGGAAACACCGGGGAGCTGTTTTTT. Encoded protein: CASRGSGGNTGELFF.

The chain recombines TRBV7-2 with TRBJ1-1, with D unclear. The CDR3 is made up of 15 amino acids. CDR1 and CDR2 (germline): SGHTA, FQGNSA. Trimming left V 1 base short and J 0 bases short, with 9 bases between. As DNA, the CDR3 is TGTGCCAGCAGCTTAGGAGGGTCGGTGAACACTGAAGCTTTCTTT. Amino acid sequence: CASSLGGSVNTEAFF.

The V and J genes are TRBV4-3 and TRBJ2-7, with TRBD2 matching 12 bases. Germline V gene data show CDR1 as LGHNA and CDR2 as YSLEER. Trimming at V came to 1 base and at J to 0 bases, leaving 7 bases not matched to a gene. This CDR3 has 18 residues. CDR3 residues: CASSQAWTSGTTSYEQYF. The CDR3 DNA follows: TGCGCCAGCAGCCAAGCCTGGACTAGCGGGACAACCTCCTACGAGCAGTACTTC.

This clone turned up a few times. The J gene is TRBJ2-2, the V gene TRBV5-1; D is possibly TRBD2 (6 bases). Trimming pared 0 bases from V and 2 bases from J, leaving 14 bases between. CDR1 is SGHRS, CDR2 YFSETQ, per germline. The CDR3 has 17 amino acids. CDR3 nucleotides: TGCGCCAGCAGCTTGGGCCAGGGACTGGGAAACACCGGGGAGCTGTTTTTT. Protein: CASSLGQGLGNTGELFF.

The chain uses TRBV5-4 and TRBJ2-7; 9 bases match TRBD1. Trimming removed 0 bases from V and 6 bases from J; junction bases left unmatched: 7. Per germline, CDR1 SGHNT and CDR2 YYREEE (reference sequence). CDR3 size: 15 residues. CDR3 sequence reads: CASSLDRGQAGEQYF. CDR3 sequence (DNA): TGTGCCAGCAGCTTGGACAGGGGGCAGGCGGGCGAGCAGTACTTC.

The chain combines TRBV5-1 with TRBJ2-3; tentative D call: TRBD2 (5 bases). Germline V lookup: CDR1 SGHRS, CDR2 YFSETQ. The CDR3 totals 15 residues. V was clipped by 6 bases and J by 0 bases, with 14 bases between them. CDR3 sequence: CASNTDGGSTDTQYF. The CDR3 DNA sequence: TGCGCCAGCAACACCGACGGAGGAAGCACAGATACGCAGTATTTT.

This sequence joins TRBV28 and TRBJ2-5; D ambiguous. The CDR3 extends over 13 amino acids. With 6 bases removed from V and 2 bases from J, the gap between germline ends came to 10 bases. Germline V lookup: CDR1 MDHEN, CDR2 SYDVKM. The CDR3: CASSLVSQETQYF. Written as DNA, the CDR3 is TGTGCCAGCAGCTTAGTTAGTCAAGAGACCCAGTACTTC.

The V gene is TRBV19, the J gene TRBJ2-7, with D perhaps matching TRBD2 (6 bases). The ends were cut back, 7 bases at V and 1 base at J, with 14 bases in the middle. This CDR3 is built from 14 residues. The germline CDR1 and CDR2 sequences are LNHDA and SQIVND (reference sequence). The CDR3 DNA reads TGTGCCAGTACCCCTGGGACTCCGTCCTACGAGCAGTACTTC. Translation gives CASTPGTPSYEQYF.

The chain uses TRBV27 and TRBJ2-4; 7 bases fit TRBD2. Per the germline V gene, CDR1 is MNHEY and CDR2 is SMNVEV (reference sequence). The CDR3 extends over 12 amino acids. V gave up 2 bases and J gave up 15 bases; unmatched junction bases: 7. The CDR3 DNA is TGTGCCAGCAGTTTACTACGGGGGGTTTTGTACTTC. Translation: CASSLLRGVLYF.

The V call is TRBV3-1 (or the pseudogene TRBV3-2), the J call TRBJ2-5; the match to TRBD1 covers 8 bases. The V gene's germline CDR1 is LGHDT and CDR2 YNNKEL (reference sequence). With V trimmed by 4 bases and J by 5 bases, 12 bases remained unmatched. CDR3 length: 16 amino acids. CDR3 in DNA: TGTGCCAGCAGCCCCAGCCCCGGACAGGGACGGGAGACCCAGTACTTC. Its translation: CASSPSPGQGRETQYF.